Shown below are 28 T cell receptor beta chains from a single sample sequenced in a study of shared clonotypes between healthy human individuals. Clones were read by immunoSEQ multiplex PCR, and TCRdb kept only the in-frame ones, dropping some. Altogether 2 million or so clones are present, roughly 94% being singletons, with the ten largest covering 0.1% to 0.15%. Sequencing was done on a sample of naive CD4+ T cells sorted from blood. The subset here: CD45RA+ positively selected. The receptor source for this set is a young man in good health.

The rearrangement links TRBV7-9 to TRBJ2-7; a weak D match, TRBD1 (5 bases). Trimming took 11 bases from V and 6 from J, leaving 8 bases between them. Germline values: CDR1 SEHNR, CDR2 FQNEAQ (reference sequence). This CDR3 contains 9 residues. The CDR3 region is CAGHGEQYF. The CDR3 coding sequence is TGTGCCGGACACGGCGAGCAGTACTTC.

This chain joins TRBV5-6 and TRBJ2-4, with unresolved D. The ends were cut back, 4 bases at V and 5 bases at J, with 4 bases in the middle. The germline V gene encodes CDR1 SGHDT and CDR2 YYEEEE. There are 11 residues in the CDR3. In nucleotides, the CDR3 is TGTGCCAGCAGCCCCGAAAACATTCAGTACTTC. The encoded protein is CASSPENIQYF.

This sequence joins TRBV6-6 and TRBJ1-5, with D uncertain. The CDR3 extends over 15 amino acids. Germline V gives CDR1 MNHNY, CDR2 SVGAGI (reference sequence). Trimming left V 3 bases short and J 6 bases short, with 15 bases between. In DNA form, the CDR3 reads TGTGCCAGCAGTTATGGGATGAGGGAGGGTCAGCCCCAGCATTTT. As protein: CASSYGMREGQPQHF.

In regard to this clone: Other DNA sequences in the sample encode the same CDR3. This sequence joins TRBV19 and TRBJ2-3, with unresolved D. Germline CDR1 LNHDA, CDR2 SQIVND (reference sequence). This CDR3 spans 13 amino acids. The germline V and J ends were trimmed by 1 base and 1 base, with 3 bases remaining between them. The DNA for the CDR3 is TGTGCCAGTAGTATAGCAGGCACAGATACGCAGTATTTT. It codes for CASSIAGTDTQYF.

The chain recombines TRBV19 with TRBJ2-3; no reliable D call. The germline V gene has CDR1 LNHDA and CDR2 SQIVND (reference sequence). The CDR3 totals 16 residues. Trimming left V 5 bases short and J 2 bases short, with 17 bases between. The chain's CDR3 is CASSDDGHRTTDTQYF. CDR3 in DNA: TGTGCCAGTAGTGACGACGGGCACAGAACCACAGATACGCAGTATTTT.

The rearrangement uses TRBV5-1 and TRBJ2-1; D is unresolved. The length of the CDR3 is 14 residues. The V gene's germline CDR1 is SGHRS and CDR2 YFSETQ. V was pared by 0 bases and J by 4 bases, with 8 bases between. DNA of the CDR3: TGCGCCAGCAGCTTGGCGACGGCTTACAATGAGCAGTTCTTC. It encodes CASSLATAYNEQFF.

This chain joins TRBV11-2 and TRBJ1-6; D unresolved. Trimming left V 3 bases short and J 4 bases short, with 7 bases between. Per germline, CDR1 SGHAT and CDR2 FQNNGV. This CDR3 spans 14 amino acids. The CDR3 nucleotides are TGTGCCAGCAGCTTCGAAGGGTATAATTCACCCCTCCACTTT. Its translation: CASSFEGYNSPLHF.

V gene TRBV7-9 combines with J gene TRBJ1-2, with 7 nucleotides matching TRBD1. There are 15 residues in the CDR3. Germline V gives CDR1 SEHNR, CDR2 FQNEAQ (reference sequence). J was trimmed by 4 bases and V by 5 bases; bases with no gene match: 10. CDR3 nucleotide sequence: TGTGCCAGCAGCCCCAAGACTCAGGGGGGCTATGGCTACACCTTC. Protein: CASSPKTQGGYGYTF.

The V gene is TRBV6-1, the J gene TRBJ2-3, with D unresolved. The CDR3 runs 12 residues. The germline V and J ends were trimmed by 1 base and 9 bases, with 8 bases remaining between them. Looked up from germline, CDR1 is MNHNS and CDR2 is SASEGT. In nucleotides, the CDR3 is TGTGCCAGCAGTGAAGAGGGCCCCACGCAGTATTTT. Translated: CASSEEGPTQYF.

CDR3 protein: CASSSPTVYSGNTIYF. For the CDR3, the DNA is TGTGCCAGCAGCTCGCCGACAGTTTACTCTGGAAACACCATATATTTT. The gene calls are TRBV7-8 and TRBJ1-3; a weak D match, TRBD1 (5 bases). This CDR3 region has 16 residues. Per the germline V gene, CDR1 is SGHVS and CDR2 is FQNEAQ. The V end lost 4 bases, the J end lost 0 bases, and 13 bases lay between the germline ends. Variable domain in full (rest from reference TRBV7-8 and TRBJ1-3): GAGVSQSPRYKVAKRGQDVALRCDPISGHVSLFWYQQALGQGPEFLTYFQNEAQLDKSGLPSDRFFAERPEGSVSTLKIQRTQQEDSAVYLCASSSPTVYSGNTIYFGEGSWLTVV.

This clone was seen at least ten times. The rearrangement joins TRBV7-6 to TRBJ2-7; 7 nucleotides agree with TRBD1. V shed 4 bases and J 0 bases; nucleotides not matched to a gene: 3. The CDR3 is 14 amino acids. Germline V lookup: CDR1 SGHVS, CDR2 FNYEAQ. The CDR3 DNA is TGTGCCAGCAGCTGGGCAGGGGGCTCCTACGAGCAGTACTTC. Translated, it gives CASSWAGGSYEQYF.

Turning to this clone: Since a much larger clone is just one base distant, this may be a read error. Other DNA sequences in the sample encode the same CDR3. The CDR3 nucleotides read TGTGCCATCAGTGAGTCGCCAACCTACGAGCAGTACTTC. This translates into CAISESPTYEQYF. J is TRBJ2-7 and V is TRBV10-3; no reliable D call. The CDR3 covers 13 residues. Trimming left V 0 bases short and J 2 bases short, with 5 bases between. CDR1 and CDR2 (germline): ENHRY, SYGVKD.

The V call is TRBV6-1, the J call TRBJ2-7; unclear D gene. This CDR3 contains 16 residues. The V end was cut by 2 bases, the J end by 0 bases, with 14 bases between. CDR1 is MNHNS, CDR2 SASEGT, per germline. The CDR3 is CASSELATLGSYEQYF. CDR3 bases: TGTGCCAGCAGTGAACTCGCCACATTGGGCTCCTACGAGCAGTACTTC.

The J gene is TRBJ1-2, the V gene TRBV10-3; possible D gene TRBD1, 6 bases. The ends were cut back, 5 bases at V and 9 bases at J, with 13 bases in the middle. This CDR3 region has 12 residues. Germline V gene data show CDR1 as ENHRY and CDR2 as SYGVKD. The DNA of the CDR3 is TGTGCCATCAGTCGGGACATAGGGAGCTACACCTTC. This codes for CAISRDIGSYTF.

The chain carries TRBV6-6 and TRBJ1-1, with D possibly TRBD1 on 5 matching bases. Trimming removed 6 bases from V and 0 bases from J, with 17 bases in between. Germline values: CDR1 MNHNY, CDR2 SVGAGI (reference sequence). This CDR3 is built from 16 residues. The CDR3: CASSPRVIGMNTEAFF. CDR3 DNA: TGTGCCAGCAGCCCCAGGGTAATCGGGATGAACACTGAAGCTTTCTTT.

Regarding this clone: At one boundary the junction diverges from the germline segment, which might be a read error. The chain has TRBV6-1 and TRBJ2-5; 8 nucleotides align to TRBD2. The CDR3 spans 12 residues. The germline V gene encodes CDR1 MNHNS and CDR2 SASEGT. This chain's CDR3 is CASRRAGEPGDF. The CDR3 DNA is TGTGCCAGCAGGCGAGCGGGGGAACCGGGGGACTTC.

This rearrangement joins TRBV20-1 to TRBJ2-1, with 9 positions matching TRBD2. The germline V gene encodes CDR1 DFQATT and CDR2 SNEGSKA (reference sequence). CDR3 length: 11 residues. V dropped 2 bases and J dropped 15; count of bases not matched to a gene: 5. The chain's CDR3 is CSARLASGAFF. The CDR3 DNA reads as TGCAGTGCTAGATTAGCTAGCGGGGCGTTCTTC.

With regard to this clone: Other nucleotide sequences from this sample produce the same CDR3. V and J are TRBV6-5 and TRBJ1-1, with D possibly being TRBD1 (5 bases). Germline CDR1 MNHEY, CDR2 SVGAGI. The CDR3 covers 13 residues. V was clipped by 6 bases and J by 3 bases, with 11 bases between them. The CDR3, as DNA: TGTGCCAGCAGCCGAAGAGGGGACACTGAAGCTTTCTTT. Translating it yields CASSRRGDTEAFF.

The rearrangement uses TRBV7-9 and TRBJ1-5, with D possibly matching TRBD1 (5 bases). This CDR3 has 16 residues. Germline loops: CDR1 SEHNR, CDR2 FQNEAQ (reference sequence). The germline V and J ends were trimmed by 1 base and 4 bases, with 14 bases remaining between them. Here the CDR3 DNA reads TGTGCCAGCAGCTTAGGGGGTCCGGGACCGAATCAGCCCCAGCATTTT. Protein sequence: CASSLGGPGPNQPQHF. The whole variable domain, remainder taken from reference TRBV7-9 and TRBJ1-5, is DTGVSQNPRHKITKRGQNVTFRCDPISEHNRLYWYRQTLGQGPEFLTYFQNEAQLEKSRLLSDRFSAERPKGSFSTLEIQRTEQGDSAMYLCASSLGGPGPNQPQHFGDGTRLSIL.

Note on this clone: The same CDR3 can be traced to other DNA sequences in this sample. The genes are TRBV5-1 and TRBJ2-7, with D perhaps matching TRBD2 (6 bases). The CDR3 totals 13 residues. Trimming pared 0 bases from V and 4 bases from J, leaving 8 bases between. The V gene's germline CDR1 is SGHRS and CDR2 YFSETQ. Here the CDR3 DNA reads TGCGCCAGCAGCTTGGATGGGGGGTACGAGCAGTACTTC. Translating gives CASSLDGGYEQYF.

As concerns this clone: Other DNA sequences in the same sample also yield this CDR3. V gene TRBV6-1 combines with J gene TRBJ2-7, with D unclear. Germline assignment: CDR1 MNHNS and CDR2 SASEGT. The CDR3 extends over 14 amino acids. Trimming shortened V by 0 bases and J by 2 bases, and 8 bases separated the two germline ends. The CDR3 here is CASSEAWGPYEQYF. In DNA, the CDR3 is TGTGCCAGCAGTGAAGCCTGGGGTCCCTACGAGCAGTACTTC.

The chain has TRBV7-9 and TRBJ1-5, with D possibly matching TRBD1 (5 bases). Germline CDR1 is SEHNR and CDR2 is FQNEAQ (reference sequence). The V end lost 6 bases, the J end lost 2 bases, and 14 bases lay between the germline ends. This CDR3 has 15 residues. DNA for the CDR3: TGTGCCAGCAGTTACACCCGGGACGGCAATCAGCCCCAGCATTTT. It is translated as CASSYTRDGNQPQHF.

Concerning this clone: Other DNA sequences from this sample encode an identical CDR3 as well. CDR3 sequence: CASSSTGVNQPQHF. For the CDR3, the DNA is TGTGCCAGCAGCTCAACGGGGGTCAATCAGCCCCAGCATTTT. This chain joins TRBV7-2 and TRBJ1-5; the D gene is possibly TRBD1 (5 bases). Looked up from germline, CDR1 is SGHTA and CDR2 is FQGNSA. CDR3 length: 14 residues. Trimming took 4 bases from V and 3 from J, leaving 10 bases between them.

The gene calls are TRBV6-6 and TRBJ2-1; TRBD2 agrees at 7 bases. CDR1 is MNHNY and CDR2 is SVGAGI in the germline V gene (reference sequence). After removal of 2 bases from V and 9 bases from J, the junction contained 7 bases not matched to a gene. CDR3 length equals 14 residues. The CDR3: CASSYPERGSEQFF. CDR3 nucleotides: TGTGCCAGCAGTTACCCCGAGCGGGGCTCTGAGCAGTTCTTC.

The chain joins TRBV29-1 to TRBJ1-2, with 8 bases that match TRBD1. Germline CDR1 reads SQVTM; CDR2 reads ANQGSEA. The CDR3 has 12 residues. The CDR3 bases are TGCAGTTTACTACAGGGGGACTATGGCTACACCTTC. Protein sequence: CSLLQGDYGYTF.

Details on this clone: This sample includes further DNA sequences coding for the same CDR3. This sequence joins TRBV7-2 and TRBJ2-2; D remains unclear. Germline lookup yields CDR1 SGHTA and CDR2 FQGNSA. The CDR3 spans 13 residues. V was clipped by 1 base and J by 6 bases, with 6 bases between them. The CDR3 region is CASSLEVAGELFF. As DNA, the CDR3 is TGTGCCAGCAGCTTAGAAGTCGCCGGGGAGCTGTTTTTT.

The rearrangement joins TRBV7-2 to TRBJ1-1; D unclear. This CDR3 is built from 12 residues. Trimming pared 5 bases from V and 5 bases from J, leaving 9 bases between. Germline lookup yields CDR1 SGHTA and CDR2 FQGNSA. The CDR3 DNA reads as TGTGCCAGCAGCCTGGGGTGGACTGAAGCTTTCTTT. Protein product: CASSLGWTEAFF.

The CDR3 region is CASTLRTQGNTEAFF. The CDR3 DNA is TGTGCCAGCACCCTTCGGACACAGGGGAACACTGAAGCTTTCTTT. The V gene is TRBV7-9, the J gene TRBJ1-1; TRBD1 might be the D (6 bases). Germline V gene data show CDR1 as SEHNR and CDR2 as FQNEAQ (reference sequence). This CDR3 is 15 amino acids long. Trimming removed 7 bases at V and 1 base at J, with 16 bases between.